The clone carrying this T cell receptor (beta chain) turned up a few times. Its antigen is not known. These data belong to a study of response to subunit inactivated influenza vaccine. Study-wide points: With each seasonal influenza vaccination, the authors suggested, few new T cells are recruited.

TCRdb analysed the RT-PCR reads with MiXCR anew, one entry per CDR3 protein. Of under 950,000 distinct CDR3 sequences listed, around 20% are singletons. This CDR3 has 12 amino acids. Trimming removed 5 bases from V and 13 bases from J; junction bases left unmatched: 7. The receptor comes from a man between 50 and 59 years old who received an inactivated influenza vaccine. This chain links TRBV12-3 or TRBV12-4 with TRBJ2-1; TRBD2 agrees at 8 bases. Specimen: PBMCs from blood, collected around 5 days after vaccination. CDR3 loop: CASSRDSGIQFF. The CDR3 region has the DNA TGTGCCAGCAGTCGAGATAGCGGGATTCAGTTCTTC.